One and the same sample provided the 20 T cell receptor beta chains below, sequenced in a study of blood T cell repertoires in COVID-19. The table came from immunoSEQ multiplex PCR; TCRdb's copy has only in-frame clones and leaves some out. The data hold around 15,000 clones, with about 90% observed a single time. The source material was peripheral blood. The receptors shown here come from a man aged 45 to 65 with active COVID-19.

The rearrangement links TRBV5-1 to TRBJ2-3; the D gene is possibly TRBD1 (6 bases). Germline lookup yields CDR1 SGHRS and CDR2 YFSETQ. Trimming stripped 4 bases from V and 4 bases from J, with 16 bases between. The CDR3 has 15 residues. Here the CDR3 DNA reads TGCGCCAGCAGCCCCAGACAGGACAGTTCAGATACGCAGTATTTT. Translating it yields CASSPRQDSSDTQYF.

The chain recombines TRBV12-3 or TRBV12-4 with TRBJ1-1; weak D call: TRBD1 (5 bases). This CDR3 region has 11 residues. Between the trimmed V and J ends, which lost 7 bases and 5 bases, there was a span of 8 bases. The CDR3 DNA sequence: TGTGCCAGCAAGGGGAGGACTGAAGCTTTCTTT. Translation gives CASKGRTEAFF.

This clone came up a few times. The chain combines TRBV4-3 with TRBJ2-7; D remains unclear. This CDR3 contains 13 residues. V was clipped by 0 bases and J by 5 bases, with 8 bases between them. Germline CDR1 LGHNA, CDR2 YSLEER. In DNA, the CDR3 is TGCGCCAGCAGCCAAGATCCTAATGACGAGCAGTACTTC. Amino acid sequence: CASSQDPNDEQYF.

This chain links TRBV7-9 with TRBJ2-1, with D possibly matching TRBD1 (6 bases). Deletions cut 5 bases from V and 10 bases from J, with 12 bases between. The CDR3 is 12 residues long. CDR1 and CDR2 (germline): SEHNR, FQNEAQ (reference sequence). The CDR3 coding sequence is TGTGCCAGCAGCACCCACGGACAGGAGCAGTTCTTC. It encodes CASSTHGQEQFF.

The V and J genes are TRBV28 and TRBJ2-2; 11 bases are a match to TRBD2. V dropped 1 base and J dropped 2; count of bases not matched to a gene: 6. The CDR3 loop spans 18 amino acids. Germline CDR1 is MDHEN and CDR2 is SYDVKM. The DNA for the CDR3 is TGTGCCAGCAGTTTATCTGGTAGCGGGAGGGTTAACACCGGGGAGCTGTTTTTT. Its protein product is CASSLSGSGRVNTGELFF.

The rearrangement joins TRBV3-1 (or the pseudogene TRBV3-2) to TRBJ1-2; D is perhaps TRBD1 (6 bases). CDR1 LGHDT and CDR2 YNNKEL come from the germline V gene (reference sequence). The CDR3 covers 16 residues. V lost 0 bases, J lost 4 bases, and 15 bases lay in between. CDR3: CASSQDLSPRGYGYTF. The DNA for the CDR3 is TGTGCCAGCAGCCAAGATCTCTCACCCAGGGGCTATGGCTACACCTTC.

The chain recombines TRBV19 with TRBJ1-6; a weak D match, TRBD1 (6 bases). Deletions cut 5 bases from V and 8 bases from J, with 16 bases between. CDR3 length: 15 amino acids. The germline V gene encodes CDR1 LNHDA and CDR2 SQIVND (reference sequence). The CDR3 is CASSFHREKDSPLHF. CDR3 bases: TGTGCCAGTAGTTTCCACAGGGAAAAAGATTCACCCCTCCACTTT. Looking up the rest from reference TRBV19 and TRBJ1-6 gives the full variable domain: DGGITQSPKYLFRKEGQNVTLSCEQNLNHDAMYWYRQDPGQGLRLIYYSQIVNDFQKGDIAEGYSVSREKKESFPLTVTSAQKNPTAFYLCASSFHREKDSPLHFGNGTRLTVT.

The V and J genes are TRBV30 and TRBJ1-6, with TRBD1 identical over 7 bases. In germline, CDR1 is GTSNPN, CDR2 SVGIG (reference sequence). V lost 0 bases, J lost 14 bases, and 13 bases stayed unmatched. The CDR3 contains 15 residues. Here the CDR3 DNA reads TGTGCCTGGAGTGTTGTTGGTACAGGGGCGTCGACCCTCCACTTT. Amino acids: CAWSVVGTGASTLHF. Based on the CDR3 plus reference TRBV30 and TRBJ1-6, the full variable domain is SQTIHQWPATLVQPVGSPLSLECTVEGTSNPNLYWYRQAAGRGLQLLFYSVGIGQISSEVPQNLSASRPQDRQFILSSKKLLLSDSGFYLCAWSVVGTGASTLHFGNGTRLTVT.

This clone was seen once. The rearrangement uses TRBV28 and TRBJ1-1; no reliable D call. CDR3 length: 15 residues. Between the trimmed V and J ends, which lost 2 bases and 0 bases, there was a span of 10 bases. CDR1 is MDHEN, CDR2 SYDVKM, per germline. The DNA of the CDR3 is TGTGCCAGCAGTTTACCCGGTAATTTGAACACTGAAGCTTTCTTT. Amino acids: CASSLPGNLNTEAFF. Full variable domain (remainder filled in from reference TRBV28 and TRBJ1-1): DVKVTQSSRYLVKRTGEKVFLECVQDMDHENMFWYRQDPGLGLRLIYFSYDVKMKEKGDIPEGYSVSREKKERFSLILESASTNQTSMYLCASSLPGNLNTEAFFGQGTRLTVV.

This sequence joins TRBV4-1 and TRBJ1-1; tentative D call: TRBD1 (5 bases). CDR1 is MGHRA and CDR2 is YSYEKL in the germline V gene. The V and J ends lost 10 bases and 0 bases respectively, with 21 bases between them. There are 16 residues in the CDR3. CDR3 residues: CATSKGNSDMNTEAFF. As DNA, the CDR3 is TGCGCCACCTCGAAGGGGAATTCTGATATGAACACTGAAGCTTTCTTT.

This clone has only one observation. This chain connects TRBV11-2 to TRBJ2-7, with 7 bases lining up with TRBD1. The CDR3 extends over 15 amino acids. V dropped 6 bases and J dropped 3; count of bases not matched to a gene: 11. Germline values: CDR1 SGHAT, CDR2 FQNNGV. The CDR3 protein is CASSLARDSRYEQYF. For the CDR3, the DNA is TGTGCCAGCAGTCTTGCCCGGGACAGCCGCTACGAGCAGTACTTC.

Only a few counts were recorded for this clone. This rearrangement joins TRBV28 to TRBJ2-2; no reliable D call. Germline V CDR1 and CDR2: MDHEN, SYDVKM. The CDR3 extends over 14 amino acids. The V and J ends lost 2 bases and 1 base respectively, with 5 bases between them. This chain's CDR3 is CASSLRWNTGELFF. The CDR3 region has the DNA TGTGCCAGCAGTTTACGGTGGAACACCGGGGAGCTGTTTTTT.

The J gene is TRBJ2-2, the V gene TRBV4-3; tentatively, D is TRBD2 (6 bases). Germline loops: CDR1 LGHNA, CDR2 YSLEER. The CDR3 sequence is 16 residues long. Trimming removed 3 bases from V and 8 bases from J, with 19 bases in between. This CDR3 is CASSHRTGARIGELFF. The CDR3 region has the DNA TGCGCCAGCAGCCACCGAACGGGAGCCAGAATAGGGGAGCTGTTTTTT.

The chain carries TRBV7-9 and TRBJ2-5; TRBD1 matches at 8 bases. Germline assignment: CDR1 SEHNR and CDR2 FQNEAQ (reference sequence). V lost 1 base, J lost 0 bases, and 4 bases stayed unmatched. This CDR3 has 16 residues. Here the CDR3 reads CASSLGRDRYQETQYF. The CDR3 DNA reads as TGTGCCAGCAGCTTAGGCCGGGACAGGTACCAAGAGACCCAGTACTTC. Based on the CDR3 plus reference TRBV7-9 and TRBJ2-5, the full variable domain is DTGVSQNPRHKITKRGQNVTFRCDPISEHNRLYWYRQTLGQGPEFLTYFQNEAQLEKSRLLSDRFSAERPKGSFSTLEIQRTEQGDSAMYLCASSLGRDRYQETQYFGPGTRLLVL.

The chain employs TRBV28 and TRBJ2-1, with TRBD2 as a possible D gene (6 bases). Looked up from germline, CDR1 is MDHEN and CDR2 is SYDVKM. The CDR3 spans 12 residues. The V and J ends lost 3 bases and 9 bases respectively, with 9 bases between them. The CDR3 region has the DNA TGTGCCAGCAGTTTGGCGGGACGTGAGCAGTTCTTC. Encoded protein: CASSLAGREQFF.

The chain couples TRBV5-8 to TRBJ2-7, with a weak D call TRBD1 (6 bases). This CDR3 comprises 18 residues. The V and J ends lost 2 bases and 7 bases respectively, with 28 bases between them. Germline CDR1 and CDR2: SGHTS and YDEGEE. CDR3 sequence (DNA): TGTGCCAGCAGCTTTAATAACCTCAGGGACATACTTCGAAGGGAGCAGTACTTC. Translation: CASSFNNLRDILRREQYF.

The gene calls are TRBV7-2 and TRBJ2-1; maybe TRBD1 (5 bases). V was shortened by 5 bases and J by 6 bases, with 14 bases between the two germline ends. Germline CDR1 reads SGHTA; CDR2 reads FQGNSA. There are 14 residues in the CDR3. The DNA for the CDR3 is TGTGCCAGCAGCCCCCGACAGACTTTCAATGAGCAGTTCTTC. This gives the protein CASSPRQTFNEQFF.

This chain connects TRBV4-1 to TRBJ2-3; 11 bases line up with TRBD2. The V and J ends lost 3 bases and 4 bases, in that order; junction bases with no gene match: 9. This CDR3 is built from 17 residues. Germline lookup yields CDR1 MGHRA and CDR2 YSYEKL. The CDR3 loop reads CASSHRRLAGGPDTQYF. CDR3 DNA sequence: TGCGCCAGCAGCCACCGAAGGCTAGCGGGAGGCCCAGATACGCAGTATTTT.

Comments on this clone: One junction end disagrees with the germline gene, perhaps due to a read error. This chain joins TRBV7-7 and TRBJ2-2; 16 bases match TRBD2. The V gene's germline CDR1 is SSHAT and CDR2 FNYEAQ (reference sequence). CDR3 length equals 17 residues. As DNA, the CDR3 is TGTGCTAGCAGCTCGGGACTAGCGGGAGGGAGAACCGGGGAGCTGTTTTTT. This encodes CASSSGLAGGRTGELFF.

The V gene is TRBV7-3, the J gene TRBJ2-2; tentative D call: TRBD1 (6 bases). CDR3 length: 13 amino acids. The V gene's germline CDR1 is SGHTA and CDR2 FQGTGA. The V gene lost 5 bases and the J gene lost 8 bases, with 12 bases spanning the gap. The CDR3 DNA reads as TGTGCCAGCAGCGCAACAGGGCCTGGGGAGCTGTTTTTT. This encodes CASSATGPGELFF.